Each of the 30 T cell receptor beta chains below was sequenced from the same sample in a study of blood T cell repertoires in COVID-19. The protocol was immunoSEQ multiplex PCR, while the TCRdb copy is restricted to in-frame clones and leaves out a portion. The sample lists nearly 400,000 clones; roughly 89% were seen once. Material: PBMCs or T cells enriched from blood (not recorded which). Source of these receptors: a woman in her twenties or thirties who had recovered from COVID-19.

The chain has TRBV10-3 and TRBJ2-7; TRBD1 matches 8 bases. Germline assignment: CDR1 ENHRY and CDR2 SYGVKD. The CDR3 covers 14 residues. Losses at the gene ends were 10 bases for V and 3 bases for J; bases not matched to a gene: 11. As DNA, the CDR3 is TGTGCCACCGTAACCCAGGGGGCAAGCTACGAGCAGTACTTC. Translating gives CATVTQGASYEQYF.

The rearrangement uses TRBV19 and TRBJ1-6; no firm D call. The CDR3 contains 13 residues. Germline assignment: CDR1 LNHDA and CDR2 SQIVND (reference sequence). V lost 10 bases and J lost 9, with 16 bases in between. CDR3 bases: TGTGCCACCCAAGGACTGAGTCGTTCACCCCTCCACTTT. Its protein is CATQGLSRSPLHF.

This chain uses TRBV15 with TRBJ2-1; D is perhaps TRBD1 (5 bases). Germline CDR1 and CDR2: LNHNV and YYDKDF (reference sequence). CDR3 length equals 17 residues. Deletions cut 1 base from V and 1 base from J, with 14 bases between. CDR3 protein: CATSRGSWTPSYNEQFF. CDR3 coding DNA: TGTGCCACCAGCAGAGGATCGTGGACACCTTCCTACAATGAGCAGTTCTTC.

This clone was detected only a few times. V is TRBV4-1 and J is TRBJ2-7; 9 bases are a match to TRBD2. This CDR3 is 13 amino acids long. CDR1 is MGHRA, CDR2 YSYEKL, per germline. The ends lost 5 bases at V and 4 bases at J; junction bases unmatched: 3. The CDR3 region is CASSLAGAYEQYF. CDR3 coding DNA: TGCGCCAGCAGCTTAGCGGGAGCTTACGAGCAGTACTTC.

The V gene is TRBV5-1, the J gene TRBJ1-1; 7 nucleotides agree with TRBD1. This CDR3 spans 14 amino acids. The trim removed 4 bases at V and 1 base at J, leaving 4 bases unmatched. The germline gives CDR1 SGHRS, CDR2 YFSETQ. The DNA for the CDR3 is TGCGCCAGCAGCATCAGACAGGGGAACACTGAAGCTTTCTTT. As protein: CASSIRQGNTEAFF.

The V and J genes are TRBV5-6 and TRBJ2-3, with TRBD2 matching over 8 bases. This CDR3 has 17 amino acids. Germline trimming cut 2 bases from V and 5 bases from J; bases unmatched to any gene: 13. CDR1 and CDR2 (germline): SGHDT, YYEEEE. The CDR3 reads CASSLGLGLEVGDTQYF. The DNA of the CDR3 is TGTGCCAGCAGCTTAGGTCTGGGACTAGAGGTTGGAGATACGCAGTATTTT.

The gene calls are TRBV6-5 and TRBJ1-6; TRBD1 matches 7 bases. CDR1 is MNHEY and CDR2 is SVGAGI in the germline V gene. Germline trimming cut 7 bases from V and 7 bases from J; bases unmatched to any gene: 10. CDR3 size: 15 residues. CDR3 region: CASTPGTVWNSPLHF. DNA of the CDR3: TGTGCCAGCACCCCCGGGACAGTATGGAATTCACCCCTCCACTTT.

This clone occurred a few times. The chain has TRBV19 and TRBJ2-3, with 8 bases matching TRBD2. Trimming at V came to 1 base and at J to 4 bases, leaving 7 bases not matched to a gene. Germline assignment: CDR1 LNHDA and CDR2 SQIVND (reference sequence). The CDR3 is 16 residues long. The CDR3: CASSIVPAGESDTQYF. The CDR3, as DNA: TGTGCCAGTAGTATAGTTCCAGCGGGGGAGTCAGATACGCAGTATTTT. Filled out from reference TRBV19 and TRBJ2-3, the complete variable domain reads DGGITQSPKYLFRKEGQNVTLSCEQNLNHDAMYWYRQDPGQGLRLIYYSQIVNDFQKGDIAEGYSVSREKKESFPLTVTSAQKNPTAFYLCASSIVPAGESDTQYFGPGTRLTVL.

This chain links TRBV5-1 with TRBJ2-7; TRBD1 matches at 9 bases. Germline-derived CDR1 and CDR2 are SGHRS and YFSETQ. The CDR3 is 13 residues long. Trimming removed 5 bases from V and 5 bases from J; junction bases left unmatched: 5. The CDR3 region is CASRRTGVDEQYF. The CDR3 region has the DNA TGCGCCAGCAGGAGGACAGGGGTCGACGAGCAGTACTTC.

V is TRBV3-1 (or the pseudogene TRBV3-2) and J is TRBJ2-7; 9 bases line up with TRBD2. CDR1 is LGHDT, CDR2 YNNKEL, per germline (reference sequence). CDR3 size: 15 residues. With V trimmed by 5 bases and J by 0 bases, 5 bases remained unmatched. The CDR3 loop is CASSLSGRISYEQYF. The DNA for the CDR3 is TGTGCCAGCAGCTTAAGCGGGAGGATCTCCTACGAGCAGTACTTC.

This clone was observed a single time. This rearrangement joins TRBV3-1 (or the pseudogene TRBV3-2) to TRBJ2-7; possible D gene TRBD2, 5 bases. This CDR3 region has 15 residues. Trimming took 0 bases from V and 2 from J, leaving 11 bases between them. The germline CDR1 and CDR2 sequences are LGHDT and YNNKEL (reference sequence). As DNA, the CDR3 is TGTGCCAGCAGCCAAGATCGACTCGGGGCCTACGAGCAGTACTTC. This sequence encodes CASSQDRLGAYEQYF.

This clone came up once. The sample holds other DNA sequences that translate to the same CDR3. The chain couples TRBV27 to TRBJ2-3; D uncertain. The CDR3 runs to 13 residues. The V end lost 6 bases, the J end lost 1 base, and 8 bases lay between the germline ends. Germline CDR1 MNHEY, CDR2 SMNVEV (reference sequence). CDR3 loop: CASRQSGTDTQYF. DNA for the CDR3: TGTGCCAGCAGACAGTCCGGCACAGATACGCAGTATTTT.

The chain is built from TRBV28 and TRBJ2-7; 8 bases are a match to TRBD2. The germline V gene encodes CDR1 MDHEN and CDR2 SYDVKM. This CDR3 has 15 amino acids. The trim removed 2 bases at V and 6 bases at J, leaving 9 bases unmatched. CDR3 region: CASSLHSGTRGEQYF. CDR3 bases: TGTGCCAGCAGTTTACATAGCGGGACCCGGGGCGAGCAGTACTTC.

The CDR3 region has the DNA TGTGCCAGCTCACGGGGACAGGGGGCGATTCAGCCCCAGCATTTT. Translating it yields CASSRGQGAIQPQHF. The chain joins TRBV18 to TRBJ1-5; 12 bases are a match to TRBD1. Germline trimming cut 4 bases from V and 6 bases from J; bases unmatched to any gene: 4. This CDR3 has 15 amino acids. The germline CDR1 and CDR2 sequences are KGHSH and LQKENI.

The chain is built from TRBV10-3 and TRBJ1-2; weak D call: TRBD1 (5 bases). Germline-derived CDR1 and CDR2 are ENHRY and SYGVKD. The CDR3 length is 12 residues. The germline V and J ends were trimmed by 6 bases and 7 bases, with 12 bases remaining between them. The CDR3 is CAIRGVVSGYTF. The CDR3 region has the DNA TGTGCCATCAGAGGGGTAGTGAGTGGCTACACCTTC.

This sequence joins TRBV29-1 and TRBJ2-2, with 10 nucleotides matching TRBD2. V trimming: 4 bases; J trimming: 5 bases; junction bases outside the gene matches: 1. CDR3 size: 13 residues. Germline-derived CDR1 and CDR2 are SQVTM and ANQGSEA. The CDR3 sequence: CSVVAGGTGELFF. CDR3 sequence (DNA): TGCAGCGTTGTAGCGGGAGGAACCGGGGAGCTGTTTTTT.

V usage is TRBV4-1 and J usage is TRBJ2-7; TRBD1 agrees at 7 bases. Unmatched junction bases numbered 15, after V lost 0 bases and J lost 4 bases. This CDR3 is built from 18 residues. Germline V gene data show CDR1 as MGHRA and CDR2 as YSYEKL. In nucleotides, the CDR3 is TGCGCCAGCAGCCAAGATCCCCCCGCGACAGGGTTAGGTTACGAGCAGTACTTC. It codes for CASSQDPPATGLGYEQYF.

This chain links TRBV9 with TRBJ2-5, with D possibly being TRBD2 (6 bases). Trimming left V 4 bases short and J 1 base short, with 14 bases between. CDR3 length equals 15 residues. CDR1 is SGDLS, CDR2 YYNGEE, per germline. DNA of the CDR3: TGTGCCAGCAGCTTCCGGTGGGGGGTCCAAGAGACCCAGTACTTC. Translating it yields CASSFRWGVQETQYF.

The J gene is TRBJ2-2, the V gene TRBV5-1; possible D gene TRBD1, 5 bases. V lost 1 base and J lost 1, with 8 bases in between. The CDR3 is made up of 15 amino acids. CDR1 is SGHRS and CDR2 is YFSETQ in the germline V gene. CDR3 residues: CASSLLQGNTGELFF. The CDR3 DNA reads TGCGCCAGCAGCTTGCTCCAGGGGAACACCGGGGAGCTGTTTTTT.

This chain joins TRBV9 and TRBJ1-3; D is possibly TRBD1 (5 bases). Germline V gives CDR1 SGDLS, CDR2 YYNGEE. The CDR3 runs 17 residues. V was shortened by 1 base and J by 0 bases, with 14 bases between the two germline ends. This chain's CDR3 is CASSVSVTEASGNTIYF. For the CDR3, the DNA is TGTGCCAGCAGCGTATCAGTGACAGAAGCCTCTGGAAACACCATATATTTT. The full variable domain, completed using reference TRBV9 and TRBJ1-3, is DSGVTQTPKHLITATGQRVTLRCSPRSGDLSVYWYQQSLDQGLQFLIQYYNGEERAKGNILERFSAQQFPDLHSELNLSSLELGDSALYFCASSVSVTEASGNTIYFGEGSWLTVV.

The chain has TRBV27 and TRBJ2-1; 13 nucleotides line up with TRBD2. The CDR3 runs 15 residues. The germline V gene encodes CDR1 MNHEY and CDR2 SMNVEV (reference sequence). V shed 6 bases, J shed 6 bases, and the junction held 5 bases outside the gene matches. In nucleotides, the CDR3 is TGTGCCAGCAGCCCCGGACTAGCGGGAGTCAATGAGCAGTTCTTC. Translated, it gives CASSPGLAGVNEQFF.

CDR3 sequence (DNA): TGTGCCAGCAGTATGGGACAGTACAATTCACCCCTCCACTTT. The encoded protein is CASSMGQYNSPLHF. The chain joins TRBV27 to TRBJ1-6; 7 nucleotides agree with TRBD1. Unmatched junction bases numbered 5, after V lost 5 bases and J lost 7 bases. Germline assignment: CDR1 MNHEY and CDR2 SMNVEV (reference sequence). CDR3 length: 14 amino acids.

The genes are TRBV10-1 and TRBJ2-3; D not certain. Germline CDR1 WNHNN, CDR2 SYGVQD (reference sequence). The CDR3 length is 13 residues. Trimming shortened V by 0 bases and J by 3 bases, and 4 bases separated the two germline ends. CDR3: CASSESQTDTQYF. For the CDR3, the DNA is TGCGCCAGCAGTGAGTCGCAGACAGATACGCAGTATTTT.

The V call is TRBV5-1, the J call TRBJ2-1; the D is unclear. From germline, CDR1 is SGHRS and CDR2 YFSETQ. The CDR3 contains 15 residues. The V end was cut by 0 bases, the J end by 0 bases, with 7 bases between. The CDR3 region is CASSLVRGSYNEQFF. CDR3 nucleotides: TGCGCCAGCAGCTTGGTGCGCGGCTCCTACAATGAGCAGTTCTTC.

This clone was seen more than once but under ten times. This rearrangement joins TRBV15 to TRBJ2-5, with a tentative D call TRBD2 (7 bases). The CDR3 totals 16 residues. V lost 1 base and J lost 5, with 17 bases in between. Germline V gene data show CDR1 as LNHNV and CDR2 as YYDKDF (reference sequence). CDR3 sequence reads: CATSRGGGASMETQYF. CDR3 DNA: TGTGCCACCAGCAGAGGAGGGGGGGCTTCTATGGAGACCCAGTACTTC. Full variable domain (rest looked up from reference TRBV15 and TRBJ2-5): DAMVIQNPRYQVTQFGKPVTLSCSQTLNHNVMYWYQQKSSQAPKLLFHYYDKDFNNEADTPDNFQSRRPNTSFCFLDIRSPGLGDTAMYLCATSRGGGASMETQYFGPGTRLLVL.

This clone has a single count. The chain couples TRBV25-1 to TRBJ2-7; tentative D call: TRBD1 (6 bases). Trimming took 1 base from V and 11 from J, leaving 15 bases between them. This CDR3 is 13 amino acids long. Looked up from germline, CDR1 is MGHDK and CDR2 is SYGVNS. In DNA, the CDR3 is TGTGCCAGCAGTGAATTCTTACGGACAGAGAAGTACTTC. Encoded protein: CASSEFLRTEKYF.

Here the CDR3 reads CASSGVAAGELFF. The CDR3 DNA reads as TGTGCCAGCAGTGGGGTAGCGGCCGGGGAGCTGTTTTTT. The chain employs TRBV2 and TRBJ2-2, with a weak D call TRBD2 (6 bases). The CDR3 has 13 amino acids. The germline gives CDR1 SNHLY, CDR2 FYNNEI. Trimming stripped 4 bases from V and 6 bases from J, with 9 bases between. Based on the CDR3 plus reference TRBV2 and TRBJ2-2, the full variable domain is EPEVTQTPSHQVTQMGQEVILRCVPISNHLYFYWYRQILGQKVEFLVSFYNNEISEKSEIFDDQFSVERPDGSNFTLKIRSTKLEDSAMYFCASSGVAAGELFFGEGSRLTVL.

The J gene is TRBJ2-3, the V gene TRBV28; 8 nucleotides agree with TRBD2. V lost 4 bases and J lost 2; bases outside the gene matches: 8. Germline CDR1 reads MDHEN; CDR2 reads SYDVKM. The CDR3 contains 16 residues. The CDR3 coding sequence is TGTGCCAGCAGTTCCCCAGTAGCGGGAAACACAGATACGCAGTATTTT. Protein: CASSSPVAGNTDTQYF.

CDR3 protein: CAWSGEGRNTEAFF. CDR3 nucleotides: TGTGCCTGGAGTGGTGAAGGGAGGAACACTGAAGCTTTCTTT. This chain links TRBV30 with TRBJ1-1, with D unclear. This CDR3 has 14 residues. Trimming left V 1 base short and J 1 base short, with 10 bases between. Looked up from germline, CDR1 is GTSNPN and CDR2 is SVGIG (reference sequence).

The chain is built from TRBV19 and TRBJ2-2; tentative D call: TRBD1 (6 bases). V was cut by 1 base and J by 6 bases, with 15 bases left in between. Germline loops: CDR1 LNHDA, CDR2 SQIVND (reference sequence). The CDR3 contains 16 residues. The CDR3 loop reads CASSIGGTLTAGELFF. The CDR3 bases are TGTGCCAGTAGTATAGGTGGGACATTGACGGCCGGGGAGCTGTTTTTT.